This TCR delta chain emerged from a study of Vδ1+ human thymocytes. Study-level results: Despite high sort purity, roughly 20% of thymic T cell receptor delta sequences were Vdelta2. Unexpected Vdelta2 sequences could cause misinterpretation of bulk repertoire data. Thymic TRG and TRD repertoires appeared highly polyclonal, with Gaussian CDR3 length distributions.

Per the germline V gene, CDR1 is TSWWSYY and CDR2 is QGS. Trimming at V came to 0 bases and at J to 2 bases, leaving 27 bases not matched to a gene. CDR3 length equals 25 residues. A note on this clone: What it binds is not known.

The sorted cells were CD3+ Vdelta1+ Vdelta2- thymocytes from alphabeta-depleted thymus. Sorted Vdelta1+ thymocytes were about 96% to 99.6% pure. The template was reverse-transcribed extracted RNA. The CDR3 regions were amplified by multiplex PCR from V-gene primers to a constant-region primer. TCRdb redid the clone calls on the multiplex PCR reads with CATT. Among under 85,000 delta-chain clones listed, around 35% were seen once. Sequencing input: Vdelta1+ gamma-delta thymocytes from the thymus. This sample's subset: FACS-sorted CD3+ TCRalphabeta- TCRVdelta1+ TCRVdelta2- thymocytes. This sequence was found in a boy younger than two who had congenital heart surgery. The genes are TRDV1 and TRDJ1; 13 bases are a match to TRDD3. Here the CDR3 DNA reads TGTGCTCTTGGGGAACTAAAAATTCCTACGTTCCTCCGTACTGGGGGATACGGGAGGACCGATAAACTCATCTTT. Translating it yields CALGELKIPTFLRTGGYGRTDKLIF.